This T cell receptor (beta chain) was sequenced during a study of chemoradiotherapy in HPV16-positive cancers. Overall study context: Candidate HPV-specific T-cell clones and common TCR motifs came from functional assays in a couple of HPV16-positive patients.

This CDR3 spans 15 amino acids. J gave up 5 bases and V 0 bases, and 7 bases lay outside the gene matches. Germline loops: CDR1 SGHRS, CDR2 YFSETQ. The table came from immunoSEQ multiplex PCR; TCRdb's copy has only in-frame clones and leaves some out. Among 2,500 to 3,500 clones listed, under 85% were seen once. This chain joins TRBV5-1 and TRBJ2-5; 7 nucleotides line up with TRBD1. The TCR comes from a human donor with HPV-associated anogenital cancer. Source: tumor tissue, taken from a patient who underwent chemoradiotherapy. The CDR3 bases are TGCGCCAGCAGCTTGGGCCCAGGGACAGCCGAGACCCAGTACTTC. It codes for CASSLGPGTAETQYF. Full variable domain (missing parts from reference TRBV5-1 and TRBJ2-5): KAGVTQTPRYLIKTRGQQVTLSCSPISGHRSVSWYQQTPGQGLQFLFEYFSETQRNKGNFPGRFSGRQFSNSRSEMNVSTLELGDSALYLCASSLGPGTAETQYFGPGTRLLVL.